The entry below gives a single T cell receptor beta chain sequence along with its context. The data derive from a study of beta chain features in type 1 diabetes. The investigators reverse transcribed all of the isolated RNA, so they sequenced expressed TCRB transcripts. Measured with immunoSEQ multiplex PCR; TCRdb has only the in-frame clones, and not every one. Of 900,000 or so clones in the sample, roughly a sixth were seen once. Donors underwent one heparinised blood draw, around 100 mL on average. Based on CD45RO/CCR7/CD25/CD127/CD95/CD27, CD4+ regulatory, stem cell-like memory, naive and central memory cells were sorted. The trim removed 5 bases at V and 4 bases at J, leaving 11 bases unmatched. The CDR3 has 16 residues. Germline assignment: CDR1 SGHTA and CDR2 FQGNSA.

The J gene is TRBJ2-5, the V gene TRBV7-2; 9 nucleotides align to TRBD2. The TCR was taken from a woman under 30 in good health. The sequencing sample was made of naive CD4+ T cells from blood. Written as DNA, the CDR3 is TGTGCCAGCAGCCCCGCCAGGGCGCGGGGGGGAGAGACCCAGTACTTC. It encodes CASSPARARGGETQYF.